This entry features one T cell receptor (beta chain) sequence. The data were obtained in a study of blood T cell repertoires in COVID-19. On the study more broadly: COVID-19 samples, acute and convalescent, were from the United States, Italy and Spain. Nucleic acid was either cDNA or gDNA, and it came from T cells, B-cell-depleted T cells, or PBMCs.

Study processing details: The authors estimated nucleated cell counts from reference gene primer amplification. Generated by immunoSEQ multiplex PCR, the TCRdb table keeps only in-frame clones and is missing some. V and J calls and clone size are as listed in that table; D and trimming were resolved from the DNA. The table has hundreds of thousands of clones, approximately 88% seen once. CDR3 length equals 15 residues. Germline V CDR1 and CDR2: MNHEY, SVGAGI. The V gene lost 7 bases and the J gene lost 7 bases, with 19 bases spanning the gap. Sequenced sample: peripheral blood. The J gene is TRBJ1-4, the V gene TRBV6-5; perhaps TRBD1 as D (5 bases). The sequence derives from a man aged 35 to 55 with acute or convalescent COVID-19. DNA of the CDR3: TGTGCCAGCACCCCCCGACGGGGGGGAGGTGAAAAACTGTTTTTT. Translation gives CASTPRRGGGEKLFF.